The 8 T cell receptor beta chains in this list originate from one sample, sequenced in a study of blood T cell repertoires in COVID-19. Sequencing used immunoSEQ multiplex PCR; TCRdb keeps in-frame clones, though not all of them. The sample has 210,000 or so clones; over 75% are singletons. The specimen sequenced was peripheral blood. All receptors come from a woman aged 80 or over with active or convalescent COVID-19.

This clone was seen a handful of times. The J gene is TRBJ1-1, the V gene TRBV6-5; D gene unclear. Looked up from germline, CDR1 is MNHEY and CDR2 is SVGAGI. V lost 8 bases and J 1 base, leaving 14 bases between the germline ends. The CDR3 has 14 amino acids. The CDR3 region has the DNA TGTGCCAGCCGGGCGGGGAGGACGAACACTGAAGCTTTCTTT. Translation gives CASRAGRTNTEAFF.

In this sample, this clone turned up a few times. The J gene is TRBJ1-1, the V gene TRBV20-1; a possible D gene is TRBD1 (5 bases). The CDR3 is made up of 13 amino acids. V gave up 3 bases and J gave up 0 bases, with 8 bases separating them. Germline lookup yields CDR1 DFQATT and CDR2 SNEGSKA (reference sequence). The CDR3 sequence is CSASTGLNTEAFF. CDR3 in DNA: TGCAGTGCTAGTACAGGCCTGAACACTGAAGCTTTCTTT.

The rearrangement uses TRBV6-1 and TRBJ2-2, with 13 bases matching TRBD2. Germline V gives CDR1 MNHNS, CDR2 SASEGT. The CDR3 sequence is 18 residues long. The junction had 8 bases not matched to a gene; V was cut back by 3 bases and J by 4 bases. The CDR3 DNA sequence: TGTGCCAGCAGTGAGACGGGACTAGCGGGGCCCCCCACCGGGGAGCTGTTTTTT. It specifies CASSETGLAGPPTGELFF.

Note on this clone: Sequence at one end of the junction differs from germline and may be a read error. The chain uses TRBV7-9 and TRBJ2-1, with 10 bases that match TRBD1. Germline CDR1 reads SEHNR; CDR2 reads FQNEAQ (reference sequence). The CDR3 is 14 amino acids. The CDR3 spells CASSLAPSTGGLLF. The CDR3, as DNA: TGTGCCAGCAGCTTAGCCCCCTCGACAGGGGGCTTGCTCTTC. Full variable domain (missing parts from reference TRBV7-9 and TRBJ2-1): DTGVSQNPRHKITKRGQNVTFRCDPISEHNRLYWYRQTLGQGPEFLTYFQNEAQLEKSRLLSDRFSAERPKGSFSTLEIQRTEQGDSAMYLCASSLAPSTGGLLFGPGTRLTVL.

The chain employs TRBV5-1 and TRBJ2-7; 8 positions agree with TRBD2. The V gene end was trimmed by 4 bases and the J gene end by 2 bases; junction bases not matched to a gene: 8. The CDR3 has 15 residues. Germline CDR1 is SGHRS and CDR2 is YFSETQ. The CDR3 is CASSHGGTRPYEQYF. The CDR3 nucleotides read TGCGCCAGCAGCCATGGCGGGACTAGACCCTACGAGCAGTACTTC.

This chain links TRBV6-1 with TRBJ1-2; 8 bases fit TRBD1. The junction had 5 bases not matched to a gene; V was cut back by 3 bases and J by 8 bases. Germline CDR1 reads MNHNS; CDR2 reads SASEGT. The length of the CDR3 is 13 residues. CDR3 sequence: CASSDGQGGGYTF. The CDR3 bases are TGTGCCAGCAGTGACGGACAGGGAGGGGGCTACACCTTC.

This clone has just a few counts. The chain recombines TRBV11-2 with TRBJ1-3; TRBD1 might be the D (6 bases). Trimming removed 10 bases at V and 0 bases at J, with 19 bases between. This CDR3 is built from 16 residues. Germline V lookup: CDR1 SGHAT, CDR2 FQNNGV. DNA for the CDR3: TGTGCCATCAACAGGGTTGGGGCTGGCTCTGGAAACACCATATATTTT. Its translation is CAINRVGAGSGNTIYF.

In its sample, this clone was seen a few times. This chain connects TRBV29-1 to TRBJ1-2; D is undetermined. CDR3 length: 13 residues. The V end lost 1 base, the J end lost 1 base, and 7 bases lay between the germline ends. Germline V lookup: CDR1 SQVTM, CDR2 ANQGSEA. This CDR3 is CSVEAAVNYGYTF. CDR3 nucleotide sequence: TGCAGCGTTGAAGCCGCGGTTAACTATGGCTACACCTTC.